This T cell receptor (beta chain) stems from a study of blood T cells in healthy people across ages. The junction had 8 bases not matched to a gene; V was cut back by 0 bases and J by 3 bases. Germline V CDR1 and CDR2: SGHRS, YFSETQ. The CDR3 consists of 17 residues. General observations from the study: A roughly linear age-dependent decrease characterized TCR beta diversity per million T cells.

PCR was performed a second time for about 7 to 11 cycles using a sample-barcoded 5' primer and a J-beta primer mix. TCRdb ran MiXCR on the 5' RACE reads and lists one entry per CDR3 protein. The sample gives roughly 800,000 distinct CDR3 sequences, 25% of which show up once; more than 8% is in the top ten. About this clonotype: Antigen specificity is unknown.

These sequences were also reported in another study, on T cells of mothers and their children.

Sequencing used blood. The receptor comes from a boy between 10 and 17 years old in good health. The J gene is TRBJ2-5, the V gene TRBV5-1, with 10 bases that match TRBD2. The CDR3 loop reads CASSLASSGSSKETQYF. The CDR3, as DNA: TGCGCCAGCAGCTTGGCTTCTAGCGGGAGCTCTAAAGAGACCCAGTACTTC. Combining the CDR3 with reference TRBV5-1 and TRBJ2-5 gives the whole variable domain KAGVTQTPRYLIKTRGQQVTLSCSPISGHRSVSWYQQTPGQGLQFLFEYFSETQRNKGNFPGRFSGRQFSNSRSEMNVSTLELGDSALYLCASSLASSGSSKETQYFGPGTRLLVL.